Below, 15 T cell receptor beta chains from the same sample are listed, as sequenced in a study of T cells in Graves' hyperthyroidism and ophthalmopathy. Amplification yielded TCR beta CDR3 regions, with RNA transcripts as the source. During a first-round RT-PCR of the TCR CDR3, the HTBI primer set was used. MiXCR, run by TCRdb on the multiplex PCR reads, gives a single entry per CDR3 protein. Altogether more than 300,000 distinct CDR3 sequences are present, 15% to 20% being singletons, with the ten largest covering about a third. Sequenced input: blood. The receptor source for this set is a woman aged 25 to 39 with Graves' hyperthyroidism that later progressed to Graves' ophthalmopathy.

This clonotype showed up many times. This sequence joins TRBV24-1 and TRBJ2-2; D is ambiguous. Trimming removed 5 bases from V and 0 bases from J, with 12 bases in between. The CDR3 loop spans 16 amino acids. Looked up from germline, CDR1 is KGHDR and CDR2 is SFDVKD. CDR3 coding DNA: TGTGCCACCAGTGGGACCACACAGACGAACACCGGGGAGCTGTTTTTT. It codes for CATSGTTQTNTGELFF.

This clonotype showed up just once. V usage is TRBV7-9 and J usage is TRBJ2-1, with TRBD1 matching 8 bases. CDR3 size: 15 residues. In germline, CDR1 is SEHNR, CDR2 FQNEAQ (reference sequence). V gave up 3 bases and J gave up 15 bases; unmatched junction bases: 16. CDR3 sequence: CASSFNRRNRDRMFF. The CDR3 DNA is TGTGCCAGCAGCTTCAACCGGCGTAACCGGGACAGGATGTTCTTC.

The V and J genes are TRBV9 and TRBJ2-3, with a possible D match to TRBD1 (6 bases). This CDR3 spans 16 amino acids. Between the trimmed V and J ends, which lost 6 bases and 6 bases, there was a span of 23 bases. Per the germline V gene, CDR1 is SGDLS and CDR2 is YYNGEE. DNA of the CDR3: TGTGCCAGCACCGAACTAACAGGGACCGCAGGGGATACGCAGTATTTT. This codes for CASTELTGTAGDTQYF.

Only a few counts were recorded for this clonotype. This chain uses TRBV20-1 with TRBJ1-4; no clear D. V lost 0 bases and J 7 bases, leaving 15 bases between the germline ends. The CDR3 runs to 15 residues. Germline V gene data show CDR1 as DFQATT and CDR2 as SNEGSKA (reference sequence). CDR3 bases: TGCAGTGCTAGAGATCCCCTGAAGGTGGCTGAAAAACTGTTTTTT. This codes for CSARDPLKVAEKLFF.

There are many counts of this clonotype. The V call is TRBV18, the J call TRBJ2-3, with unresolved D. Trimming cost V 1 base and J 1 base, with 6 bases left between them. Germline V gives CDR1 KGHSH, CDR2 LQKENI. The CDR3 has 14 residues. CDR3 bases: TGTGCCAGCTCACCACGGGTCGGCACAGATACGCAGTATTTT. It translates to CASSPRVGTDTQYF. Based on the CDR3 plus reference TRBV18 and TRBJ2-3, the full variable domain is NAGVMQNPRHLVRRRGQEARLRCSPMKGHSHVYWYRQLPEEGLKFMVYLQKENIIDESGMPKERFSAEFPKEGPSILRIQQVVRGDSAAYFCASSPRVGTDTQYFGPGTRLTVL.

This clonotype was seen at least ten times. The CDR3 nucleotides read TGTGCCAGCTCGCGACAGCCGCCCGGTCAGCCCCAGCATTTT. Translating it yields CASSRQPPGQPQHF. The chain links TRBV2 to TRBJ1-5, with D perhaps TRBD1 (5 bases). The CDR3 is made up of 14 amino acids. Between the trimmed V and J ends, which lost 8 bases and 6 bases, there was a span of 17 bases. Germline V gene data show CDR1 as SNHLY and CDR2 as FYNNEI. The full variable domain, with the rest looked up from reference TRBV2 and TRBJ1-5, is EPEVTQTPSHQVTQMGQEVILRCVPISNHLYFYWYRQILGQKVEFLVSFYNNEISEKSEIFDDQFSVERPDGSNFTLKIRSTKLEDSAMYFCASSRQPPGQPQHFGDGTRLSIL.

For this clonotype: At one of its ends the junction is not consistent with the germline gene, which may arise from a read error. The CDR3 loop reads CASSLGQPSYSERFF. DNA for the CDR3: TGTGCCAGCAGTTTAGGCCAGCCCTCCTACAGTGAGCGGTTCTTC. The rearrangement joins TRBV12-3 or TRBV12-4 to TRBJ2-1; D is unclear. This CDR3 spans 15 amino acids.

In this sample, this clonotype turned up many times. The chain links TRBV6-1 to TRBJ1-1; tentative D call: TRBD1 (5 bases). Germline CDR1 reads MNHNS; CDR2 reads SASEGT. V shed 2 bases and J shed 9 bases, with 19 bases lying between them. The CDR3 sequence is 15 residues long. CDR3 protein: CASSEFTGPLSKAFF. The CDR3 coding sequence is TGTGCCAGCAGTGAATTTACGGGGCCGTTGAGTAAAGCTTTCTTT.

This clonotype has ten or more counts. V usage is TRBV28 and J usage is TRBJ2-1; D unclear. The CDR3 spans 15 residues. Germline V CDR1 and CDR2: MDHEN, SYDVKM. V was shortened by 6 bases and J by 0 bases, with 12 bases between the two germline ends. The CDR3 region is CASSPDLSSYNEQFF. CDR3 sequence (DNA): TGTGCCAGCAGCCCAGACTTGAGCTCCTACAATGAGCAGTTCTTC. Complete variable domain (other parts from reference TRBV28 and TRBJ2-1): DVKVTQSSRYLVKRTGEKVFLECVQDMDHENMFWYRQDPGLGLRLIYFSYDVKMKEKGDIPEGYSVSREKKERFSLILESASTNQTSMYLCASSPDLSSYNEQFFGPGTRLTVL.

The V and J genes are TRBV4-1 and TRBJ2-2; TRBD1 is a possible D gene (6 bases). V was shortened by 2 bases and J by 0 bases, with 16 bases between the two germline ends. The CDR3 spans 18 residues. Germline CDR1 reads MGHRA; CDR2 reads YSYEKL. This CDR3 is CASSQILDRLANTGELFF. The CDR3 coding sequence is TGCGCCAGCAGCCAAATCTTGGACAGACTCGCGAACACCGGGGAGCTGTTTTTT.

In this sample, this clonotype turned up a few times. The rearrangement uses TRBV19 and TRBJ2-5, with 11 bases that match TRBD1. With 5 bases clipped from V and 5 bases from J, the junction kept 10 bases outside the gene matches. Germline CDR1 reads LNHDA; CDR2 reads SQIVND (reference sequence). CDR3 length: 16 amino acids. The CDR3 DNA is TGTGCCAGTAGTCCCCGGGACAGGGGGATCCCGGAGACCCAGTACTTC. Its translation is CASSPRDRGIPETQYF.

This clonotype has only a few counts. The CDR3 sequence is CASSGLAGSYQETQYF. The DNA of the CDR3 is TGTGCCAGCAGTGGTCTAGCGGGGTCGTACCAAGAGACCCAGTACTTC. The rearrangement joins TRBV6-1 to TRBJ2-5; 9 nucleotides agree with TRBD2. Germline V gene data show CDR1 as MNHNS and CDR2 as SASEGT. V trimming: 4 bases; J trimming: 0 bases; junction bases outside the gene matches: 6. The CDR3 loop spans 16 amino acids.

The table lists this clonotype with a few counts. The chain employs TRBV5-1 and TRBJ2-5, with 8 bases that match TRBD1. The CDR3 is made up of 13 amino acids. CDR1 is SGHRS, CDR2 YFSETQ, per germline. Unmatched junction bases numbered 1, after V lost 4 bases and J lost 2 bases. As DNA, the CDR3 is TGCGCCAGCAGCCGGACAGGGCAAGAGACCCAGTACTTC. This codes for CASSRTGQETQYF. Supplemented by reference TRBV5-1 and TRBJ2-5, the full variable domain reads KAGVTQTPRYLIKTRGQQVTLSCSPISGHRSVSWYQQTPGQGLQFLFEYFSETQRNKGNFPGRFSGRQFSNSRSEMNVSTLELGDSALYLCASSRTGQETQYFGPGTRLLVL.

There are many counts of this clonotype. J is TRBJ2-7 and V is TRBV2, with D uncertain. Germline CDR1 reads SNHLY; CDR2 reads FYNNEI. V gave up 2 bases and J gave up 2 bases, with 10 bases separating them. The length of the CDR3 is 14 residues. CDR3 protein: CASSESQVTYEQYF. The CDR3 region has the DNA TGTGCCAGCAGTGAATCGCAGGTTACCTACGAGCAGTACTTC.

This clonotype was observed a handful of times. The chain has TRBV7-9 and TRBJ2-1; D may correspond to TRBD1 or TRBD2 (5 bases each). Germline lookup yields CDR1 SEHNR and CDR2 FQNEAQ (reference sequence). The CDR3 has 15 residues. The V and J ends lost 5 bases and 10 bases respectively, with 21 bases between them. CDR3 protein: CASSPPGTTPSEQFF. The CDR3 DNA sequence: TGTGCCAGCAGCCCTCCCGGGACCACACCTTCAGAGCAGTTCTTC.